The 13 T cell receptor beta chains below come from one sample, sequenced in a study of blood T cell repertoires in COVID-19. Using immunoSEQ multiplex PCR, the repertoire was profiled, and TCRdb retains in-frame clones only, with some absent. The data show around 150,000 clones, roughly 90% seen once. The material sequenced was peripheral blood. The receptors derive from a man aged 25 to 45 with COVID-19, enrolled during active disease.

J is TRBJ2-2 and V is TRBV25-1, with D possibly being TRBD1 (6 bases). V was shortened by 2 bases and J by 4 bases, with 11 bases between the two germline ends. The germline CDR1 and CDR2 sequences are MGHDK and SYGVNS. The CDR3 consists of 15 residues. The CDR3 sequence: CASSEGGAGTGELFF. In nucleotides, the CDR3 is TGTGCCAGCAGTGAAGGGGGCGCGGGCACCGGGGAGCTGTTTTTT.

This clone was counted a single time. V usage is TRBV30 and J usage is TRBJ1-4; D might be TRBD1 (5 bases). The CDR3 covers 13 residues. Trimming left V 1 base short and J 8 bases short, with 11 bases between. Germline CDR1 GTSNPN, CDR2 SVGIG (reference sequence). The CDR3, as DNA: TGTGCCTGGAGTGGGACAAACGCCGAAAAACTGTTTTTT. Translated, it gives CAWSGTNAEKLFF. Combining the CDR3 with reference TRBV30 and TRBJ1-4 gives the whole variable domain SQTIHQWPATLVQPVGSPLSLECTVEGTSNPNLYWYRQAAGRGLQLLFYSVGIGQISSEVPQNLSASRPQDRQFILSSKKLLLSDSGFYLCAWSGTNAEKLFFGSGTQLSVL.

CDR3 amino acids: CASCPSSGFCTDTQYF. The CDR3, as DNA: TGTGCCAGTTGTCCTTCTAGCGGATTTTGCACAGATACGCAGTATTTT. The chain carries TRBV19 and TRBJ2-3, with 7 bases lining up with TRBD2. Trimming removed 8 bases from V and 1 base from J; junction bases left unmatched: 12. CDR3 size: 16 residues. Germline V lookup: CDR1 LNHDA, CDR2 SQIVND (reference sequence).

V is TRBV5-1 and J is TRBJ2-1; possibly TRBD1 for D (5 bases). The length of the CDR3 is 14 residues. Trimming removed 0 bases at V and 4 bases at J, with 8 bases between. Germline CDR1 SGHRS, CDR2 YFSETQ. The CDR3 DNA reads TGCGCCAGCAGCTTGGGACAGAGTTACAATGAGCAGTTCTTC. This translates into CASSLGQSYNEQFF.

V and J are TRBV3-1 (or the pseudogene TRBV3-2) and TRBJ1-1; no clear D. The CDR3 runs to 13 residues. Trimming removed 0 bases at V and 9 bases at J, with 11 bases between. Per the germline V gene, CDR1 is LGHDT and CDR2 is YNNKEL (reference sequence). DNA of the CDR3: TGTGCCAGCAGCCAAGATTATATCCGTAAAGCTTTCTTT. It translates to CASSQDYIRKAFF.

This clone was found a few times. The CDR3 region is CASSSSRTGLNQPQHF. The CDR3 DNA is TGTGCCAGCAGCTCCTCTAGGACAGGGTTAAATCAGCCCCAGCATTTT. The rearrangement links TRBV7-9 to TRBJ1-5, with 8 bases aligning to TRBD1. V trimming: 4 bases; J trimming: 4 bases; junction bases outside the gene matches: 9. The germline V gene encodes CDR1 SEHNR and CDR2 FQNEAQ (reference sequence). This CDR3 is built from 16 residues.

This chain connects TRBV19 to TRBJ1-5; 7 positions agree with TRBD1. V lost 7 bases, J lost 0 bases, and 9 bases stayed unmatched. This CDR3 comprises 16 residues. The germline CDR1 and CDR2 sequences are LNHDA and SQIVND (reference sequence). CDR3 region: CASTPTGSYSNQPQHF. CDR3 in DNA: TGTGCCAGTACCCCGACAGGGTCTTATAGCAATCAGCCCCAGCATTTT.

The chain uses TRBV4-3 and TRBJ2-1; 8 bases line up with TRBD2. The CDR3 spans 15 residues. CDR1 LGHNA and CDR2 YSLEER come from the germline V gene. V lost 1 base to trimming and J lost 5 bases; unmatched junction nucleotides: 4. The CDR3 DNA sequence: TGCGCCAGCAGCCAAGCCGGGACTAGTGACAATGAGCAGTTCTTC. It is translated as CASSQAGTSDNEQFF.

This sequence joins TRBV5-3 and TRBJ2-1; 8 bases are a match to TRBD2. TRBV5-3 is an ORF, with its function uncertain. This CDR3 spans 15 amino acids. Trimming removed 1 base from V and 7 bases from J; junction bases left unmatched: 7. This CDR3 is CARSLNGLAINEQFF. DNA of the CDR3: TGTGCCAGAAGCTTGAACGGACTAGCTATTAATGAGCAGTTCTTC.

Notes on this clone: This specimen includes other DNA sequences encoding the same CDR3. The chain recombines TRBV19 with TRBJ1-1; TRBD1 matches at 8 bases. The trim removed 5 bases at V and 5 bases at J, leaving 4 bases unmatched. Germline values: CDR1 LNHDA, CDR2 SQIVND (reference sequence). This CDR3 has 13 amino acids. CDR3 protein: CASSVTGGTEAFF. The CDR3 DNA reads as TGTGCCAGTAGTGTTACAGGGGGGACTGAAGCTTTCTTT.

The rearrangement links TRBV9 to TRBJ2-5; D may be TRBD2 (6 bases). V lost 0 bases and J 6 bases, leaving 9 bases between the germline ends. The CDR3 runs 13 residues. The germline V gene has CDR1 SGDLS and CDR2 YYNGEE. CDR3 bases: TGTGCCAGCAGCGTAGAGGCGGGGAAGACCCAGTACTTC. This encodes CASSVEAGKTQYF. The whole variable domain, filled in from reference TRBV9 and TRBJ2-5, reads DSGVTQTPKHLITATGQRVTLRCSPRSGDLSVYWYQQSLDQGLQFLIQYYNGEERAKGNILERFSAQQFPDLHSELNLSSLELGDSALYFCASSVEAGKTQYFGPGTRLLVL.

The chain uses TRBV7-3 and TRBJ2-7, with 7 bases aligning to TRBD1. Germline V gene data show CDR1 as SGHTA and CDR2 as FQGTGA. CDR3 length equals 15 residues. Trimming cost V 3 bases and J 1 base; bases outside gene matches: 6. The CDR3, as DNA: TGTGCCAGCAGCTTCGCAGGGGGAAATTCCTACGAGCAGTACTTC. Its translation is CASSFAGGNSYEQYF.

The chain employs TRBV10-3 and TRBJ1-5, with 9 bases matching TRBD1. Germline CDR1 ENHRY, CDR2 SYGVKD. The CDR3 is made up of 15 amino acids. V lost 6 bases to trimming and J lost 2 bases; unmatched junction nucleotides: 5. The CDR3 here is CAIRQGAAGNQPQHF. The CDR3 bases are TGTGCCATCAGACAGGGGGCTGCGGGCAATCAGCCCCAGCATTTT.